This T cell receptor beta chain was captured in a study of cytomegalovirus exposure and HLA in healthy donors (TCRdb year 2017). Broadly, across the study: An earlier analysis of several hundred of the donors reported 250 to 350 Gb of sequence data and 117 million unique TCR beta sequences obtained from around 170 million T cells. An early release that covered approximately 600 HLA-typed donors contained approximately 320 gigabases of sequencing data and 75 million to 100 million unique TCR sequences. Of the 350 to 400 genotyped donors, over 65% fell in the genetic ancestry cluster associated with self-reported Caucasian donors. The aim of the study was to test whether cataloging public T cell receptors could identify signatures of past pathogen exposure. The T cell repertoires of some 670 subjects were profiled by immunosequencing and related to cytomegalovirus serostatus. Besides the first cohort of approximately 710 subjects, a separate validation cohort made up of roughly 130 different subjects was used. To predict cytomegalovirus infection status, the study brought together high-throughput TCR immunosequencing, statistical association of individual TCRs with disease status, and machine learning. A later analysis re-examined previously published TCR beta repertoires from around 670 donors and added high-resolution HLA genotyping to investigate patterns of TCR occurrence. Rather than drawing on any new phenotypic data, the later analysis identified candidate immune exposures from TCR beta sequences and the way those sequences occurred across donors. An earlier analysis of several hundred of the donors applied high-throughput TCR beta sequencing to assess whether each TCR beta V gene segment acted as functional or pseudogenic. Donor age, sex, ethnicity and CMV serostatus were compiled together with the repertoire data. Genome-wide SNP genotypes for about 65% of the 666 donors were used in a later genetic analysis, which treated that subset as a discovery cohort. Every repertoire in the discovery cohort had been generated on one and the same sequencing platform. Both class I and class II loci were covered by HLA typing, at four-digit resolution. The number of typed donors differed by locus: about 629-640 for A, B, C, DRB1 and DQB1; approximately 540 for DQA1; 606 for DPA1; and roughly 490 for DPB1. Four to six DR-DQ haplotypes were handled as single units for association and clustering, since linkage in the cohort was strong. Across roughly 420 genotyped donors of the cohort, an average of roughly 200,000 unique TCR beta nucleotide sequences per donor were sequenced, and roughly a sixth of those sequences were non-productive.

The cohort was made up of 666 healthy bone marrow donors. At the time of sampling, all cohort members were nominally healthy, though unrecorded immune exposures were likely present. The donor tested CMV seronegative and was one of the 352 seronegative cohort members. Each donor provided a peripheral blood sample, and peripheral blood mononuclear cells were used for TCR beta sequencing. Genomic DNA was extracted from the blood cell samples with the Qiagen DNeasy Blood Extraction Kit. Study-wide findings and limitations: While some public TCRs were present in many individuals, most TCR sequences turned up only very rarely across donors. For the cohort, immune exposure information was limited to CMV serostatus. According to a later genetic analysis, donors in an Asian-associated ancestry cluster had fewer N-insertions in productive TCRs than the approximately 610-donor mean. A further reported finding was that TCR beta sequences accurately predicted the HLA-A and HLA-B alleles for most subjects in the first cohort. The earlier analysis of around 600 of the donors excluded 15 to 20 rarely observed V segments, including chromosome 9 orphons, because counts were too low. This cohort had only TCR beta chains sequenced, and the lack of alpha or paired-chain data limited which features could be detected. A total of 150 to 200 TCR beta chains were listed by the study as associated with cytomegalovirus. The 87-base-pair reads could not distinguish some IMGT-functional V segments, including TRBV6-2 and TRBV6-3, so those segments were excluded. The sequencing pipeline was judged likely to have produced a cluster of highly shared sequence variants as a technical artifact. In a later analysis, about 17,000 TCR beta sequences were associated with specific HLA alleles at a false discovery rate of 0.05. A later analysis reported that several top co-occurrence clusters appeared linked to parvovirus B19, influenza, CMV and Epstein-Barr virus. In an earlier analysis of around 500 of the donors, most TCR beta V segments appeared in productive rearrangements about 90% or about 30% of the time, broadly matching IMGT annotations. The presence/absence analyses assumed that sequencing depth was roughly uniform across donors, and that assumption may not be true. The authors suggested that the approach could potentially be extended to other disease states and immunological phenotypes. A few of the identified cytomegalovirus-associated TCR beta chains were confirmed in vitro to be specific for cytomegalovirus antigens. Because some donors lacked HLA typing at each locus, the association tests relied only on the typed subset. Correlated functional status among segregating V segments might reflect linkage disequilibrium, but an unknown experimental factor could not be ruled out. Strong co-occurrence of HLA alleles, especially DR and DQ, made assigning TCR associations to individual alleles difficult. In a later analysis, HLA-associated TCR beta chains were found to be more clonally expanded and to have lower generation probabilities than equally common non-associated chains. In a later analysis, TCR association rates were found to vary across HLA loci, with the most associated TCRs seen for DRB1 alleles and the fewest for HLA-C alleles. In both the original and validation cohorts, the classifier was reported to diagnose cytomegalovirus status with high specificity and sensitivity. An association between a missense DCLRE1C variant and V-gene and J-gene trimming of TCR beta chains was found in a later genetic analysis and replicated in an independent cohort. A later analysis found that most CMV-associated TCR beta chains appeared HLA-restricted, with HLA associations seemingly driven largely by CMV exposure.

With regard to this clone: Its target antigen remains unknown. Nothing much larger sits one base from this clone, and base qualities are not available.

The library was obtained by the immunoSEQ multiplex PCR assay. For the multiplex PCR, a mixture combining 60 forward primers for TCR Vbeta segments and 13 reverse primers for TCR Jbeta segments was used. Amplification of the CDR3 region of rearranged TCR beta genes was performed with a multiplex PCR assay on genomic DNA. The amplified TCR beta libraries were sequenced on the Illumina HiSeq System as 87-base-pair reads. Per the original workflow: A later analysis tallied 75 million to 95 million unique TCR beta chains across the approximately 670 repertoires, and 10 million to 11 million of those chains were shared by two or more donors. Raw reads were error-corrected and collapsed into unique sequences with a nearest-neighbor algorithm that merged closely related sequences to remove PCR and sequencing errors. Alignment of CDR3 sequences to IMGT reference sequences was used to assign V, D and J gene segments. For a sequence to be retained, at least a six-nucleotide match to both a V gene segment and a J gene segment was required. A rearrangement was called productive if the CDR3 had no stop codons and remained in frame with V and J, and every other rearrangement was called non-productive. Following IMGT convention, CDR3 was defined as the stretch from the second conserved V-encoded cysteine to the conserved J-encoded phenylalanine. In an earlier analysis of some 550 of the donors, sequences lacking an unambiguous match to a single V gene segment were excluded. An earlier analysis of about 590 of the donors classified V segments as functional when productive rearrangements were above 56.7% and as segregating when the standard deviation between donors was above 5%. A statistical classification framework was developed to diagnose cytomegalovirus status using the catalog of TCR beta chain sequences. In a later analysis, V and J genes were assigned by comparing TCR nucleotide sequences against IMGT/GENE-DB human TR gene sequences. Using the TCRdist pipeline, a later analysis assigned CDR3 sequences along with most-parsimonious VDJ recombination scenarios. In a later analysis, every TCR beta chain was defined by the combination of its CDR3 amino acid sequence and its V-gene family, and reads without a unique V-gene family were dropped. In a later analysis, 450 to 600 highly shared, low-generation-probability nucleotide sequences were removed to address suspected cross-contamination and a sequencing artifact. In a later analysis, a clonal expansion index was calculated for each public chain from normalized within-repertoire ranks of inferred template counts. In a later analysis, generation probabilities were computed with a VDJ recombination model fitted to out-of-frame rearrangements, and the resulting probabilities were checked against IGoR. Hypergeometric tests were used in a later analysis to score TCR-TCR, TCR-HLA and TCR-CMV co-occurrence, with a repertoire-size bias correction applied to the TCR pairs. False discovery rates were estimated in a later analysis by permuting HLA or CMV assignments 20 times. In a later analysis, co-occurring TCRs were grouped with DBSCAN, and TCRdist sequence similarity was added when clustering was performed within HLA-allele-positive subsets. Repertoires with fewer than 30,000 or more than 120,000 public chains, plus five repertoires with anomalous nucleotide sharing, were excluded from co-occurrence clustering. Not all clones reach the TCRdb copy of this immuneACCESS table, which keeps in-frame sequences only. Checked studies attribute under half of the gap to unresolved V genes and leave the rest unexplained. V and J calls and clone size come straight from that table; D and trimming were deduced from the DNA. This sample gives some 150,000 clones in total; roughly two thirds of them show up just once. The top ten clones comprise about 2.7% of the sample.

Spanning cysteine to phenylalanine, the CDR3 consists of 18 amino acids. Only the CDR3 region is kept as DNA, spanning 54 bases read in frame from base 1. CDR1 and CDR2 were assigned from the germline V gene (reference sequence) as SGHNT and YYREEE. Trimmed from V: 0 bases; trimmed from J: 0 bases; junction bases lacking a gene match: 9. This TCR derives from a woman between 25 and 40 years old in good health and CMV-seronegative. The material sequenced was PBMCs. In this chain, TRBV5-4 is recombined with TRBJ2-7; TRBD2 lines up with 10 middle nucleotides. The CDR3 sequence is CASSLVGWASGSSYEQYF. The nucleotide sequence is given as TGTGCCAGCAGCTTGGTTGGTTGGGCTAGCGGGAGCTCCTACGAGCAGTACTTC.